This T cell receptor delta chain was found in a study of human gamma delta and Vdelta1 T cells. This clone showed up just a few times. A far larger clone differs by one base, so this is likely a read error. TCRdb called clones anew from the PCR reads with CATT. The sample contains some 6,100 delta-chain clones, roughly 10% of which appear only once. The CDR3 has 15 amino acids. The V and J ends lost 4 bases and 4 bases respectively, with 16 bases between them. Germline V lookup: CDR1 TSWWSYY, CDR2 QGS. Sequenced material: naive CD27+ Vdelta1 gamma-delta T cells from blood. The receptor was isolated from a human donor in good health. V is TRDV1 and J is TRDJ1; D not certain. This CDR3 is CALGGRGRADDKLIF. The DNA for the CDR3 is TGTGCTCTTGGGGGGCGCGGGCGGGCTGACGATAAACTCATCTTT.